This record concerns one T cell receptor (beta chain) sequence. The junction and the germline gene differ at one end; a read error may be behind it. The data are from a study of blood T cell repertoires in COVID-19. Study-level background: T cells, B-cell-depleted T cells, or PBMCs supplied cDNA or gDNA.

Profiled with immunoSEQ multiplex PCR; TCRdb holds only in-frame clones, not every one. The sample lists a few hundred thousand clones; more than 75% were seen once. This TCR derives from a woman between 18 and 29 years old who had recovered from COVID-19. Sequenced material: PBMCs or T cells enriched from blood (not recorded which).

CDR3 nucleotides: TGCGCCAGCAGCTTGGAGGATCAGGCTCGCCACTTC. Amino acids: CASSLEDQARHF. The chain links TRBV5-1 to TRBJ1-2; no firm D call. The CDR3 has 12 residues. Germline-derived CDR1 and CDR2 are SGHRS and YFSETQ.